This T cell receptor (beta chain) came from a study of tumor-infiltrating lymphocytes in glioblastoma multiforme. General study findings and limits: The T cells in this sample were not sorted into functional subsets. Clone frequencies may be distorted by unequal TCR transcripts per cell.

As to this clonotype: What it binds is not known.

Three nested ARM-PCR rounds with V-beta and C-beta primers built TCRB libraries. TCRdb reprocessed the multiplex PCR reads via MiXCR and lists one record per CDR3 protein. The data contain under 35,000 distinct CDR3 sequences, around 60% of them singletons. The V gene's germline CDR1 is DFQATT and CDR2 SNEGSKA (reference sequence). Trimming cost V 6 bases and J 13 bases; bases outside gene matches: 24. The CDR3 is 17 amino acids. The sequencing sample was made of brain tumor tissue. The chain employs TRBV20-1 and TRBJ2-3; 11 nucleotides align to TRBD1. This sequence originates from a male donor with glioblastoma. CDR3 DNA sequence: TGCAGTGCCCCGTTGGACAGGGGGCGTTATCTCACAGATATGAAGTATTTT. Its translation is CSAPLDRGRYLTDMKYF.